The rows below give T cell receptor beta chains drawn from one sample of a study of T-cell memory formation after mild COVID-19. TCRdb fed the 5' RACE reads into MiXCR, producing one record per CDR3 protein. The repertoire has around 300,000 distinct CDR3 sequences, 12% to 15% of them found once; the top ten carry 22%. Sequencing input: PBMCs or a T cell subset sorted from them (not recorded which). The source of these receptors is a man aged 18 to 29 who had mild COVID-19 (a few samples of this study predate the infection). Cell type and time point are not known. The CDR3 runs from the conserved cysteine through the conserved F or W. A D gene is named only where the DNA matches it firmly. Some rows mark clone size as missing; the rest say once, few, many or name a class of expanded clone.

>TRBV3-1|NA|NA|TRBJ1-4|13
TGTGCCAGCAGCTCCCCGAGGGGGGAAAAACTGTTTTTT
CASSSPRGEKLFF
>TRBV18|NA|TRBD1|TRBJ2-7|15
TGTGCCAGCTCACCAGCGGGACAGGACACCTACGAGCAGTACTTC
CASSPAGQDTYEQYF
>TRBV6-2/TRBV6-3|NA|NA|TRBJ1-2|12
TGTGCCAGCAGCCCTTACCGGGTTGGCTACACCTTC
CASSPYRVGYTF
>TRBV12-3/TRBV12-4|NA|NA|TRBJ2-2|18
TGTGCCAGCACCCTACCCCCCCGGACCGCCTCGCACACCGGGGAGCTGTTTTTT
CASTLPPRTASHTGELFF
>TRBV20-1|NA|NA|TRBJ2-2|13
TGCAGTGCTAGGGGTACGAACACCGGGGAGCTGTTTTTT
CSARGTNTGELFF
>TRBV20-1|many|NA|TRBJ1-6|14
TGCAGTGCTAGAGATCCGCTTGCCATTTCACCCCTCCACTTT
CSARDPLAISPLHF
>TRBV4-2|many|NA|TRBJ2-5|17
TGTGCCAGCAGCCAAGATAATGATCCTAGGGGACAAGAGACCCAGTACTTC
CASSQDNDPRGQETQYF
>TRBV7-2|few|TRBD2|TRBJ2-3|15
TGTGCCAGCAGCCCTCAGCGGGGGACGACAGATACGCAGTATTTT
CASSPQRGTTDTQYF
>TRBV18|NA|NA|TRBJ2-1|15
TGTGCCAGCTCACCACCGGGGACACCAGGGAATGAGCAGTTCTTC
CASSPPGTPGNEQFF
>TRBV24-1|few|TRBD1|TRBJ2-5|15
TGTGCCACCAGTGATTCCAAGGGGGCGGGAGAGACCCAGTACTTC
CATSDSKGAGETQYF
>TRBV4-3|few|NA|TRBJ1-2|16
TGCGCCAGCAGCCAAGCCTCGGGACAAGTCTTCTATGGCTACACCTTC
CASSQASGQVFYGYTF
>TRBV20-1|few|TRBD2|TRBJ2-4|13
TGCAGTGCGGCGGGAGCCCTGAAAAACATTCAGTACTTC
CSAAGALKNIQYF
>TRBV2|NA|NA|TRBJ2-3|13
TGTGCCAGCAGCGACATACTCACAGATACGCAGTATTTT
CASSDILTDTQYF
>TRBV7-2|NA|NA|TRBJ1-5|14
TGTGCCAGCAGCTTTACAGGGACGGGACAGCCCCAGCATTTT
CASSFTGTGQPQHF
>TRBV14|NA|NA|TRBJ2-3|15
TGTGCCAGCAGCCAAACATCTAGTTCCATAGATACGCAGTATTTT
CASSQTSSSIDTQYF
>TRBV19|few|NA|TRBJ2-3|14
TGTGCCTCAATGGAGGGGGGGTCGACAGATACGCAGTATTTT
CASMEGGSTDTQYF
>TRBV20-1|NA|TRBD1|TRBJ1-4|16
TGCAGTGCGGGGGACAGTAAAGGTCTTGGTAATGAAAAACTGTTTTTT
CSAGDSKGLGNEKLFF
>TRBV6-4|many|TRBD2|TRBJ2-3|14
TGTGCCAGCAGCCTAGCGGGGGGCGCAGATACGCAGTATTTT
CASSLAGGADTQYF
>TRBV12-3/TRBV12-4|few|TRBD1|TRBJ1-1|13
TGTGCCAGCAGTACCGGACAGGGTAAAGGGGCTTTCTTT
CASSTGQGKGAFF
>TRBV12-3/TRBV12-4|few|NA|TRBJ2-7|14
TGTGCCAGCAGCTCCCGTACGGGCCAGGGCGAGCAGTACTTC
CASSSRTGQGEQYF
>TRBV6-6|few|NA|TRBJ1-1|11
TGTGCCACCCTCCTGAGCACTGAAGCTTTCTTT
CATLLSTEAFF
>TRBV12-3/TRBV12-4|many|NA|TRBJ2-1|10
TGTGCCAGCAGTTTAAATGAGCAGTTCTTC
CASSLNEQFF
>TRBV6-2/TRBV6-3|many|TRBD2|TRBJ2-3|18
TGTGCCAGCAGTAAACAACCCCAACTAGCGGGGGAGACAGATACGCAGTATTTT
CASSKQPQLAGETDTQYF
>TRBV4-2|NA|NA|TRBJ1-1|13
TGTGCCAGCAGCCAAGACGGGTTCACTGAAGCTTTCTTT
CASSQDGFTEAFF
>TRBV11-2|NA|TRBD1|TRBJ1-3|15
TGTGCCAGCAGCAAGGACAGGGTTGGAGGGCACACCATATATTTT
CASSKDRVGGHTIYF
>TRBV20-1|few|TRBD2|TRBJ2-5|14
TGCAGTGCTCTCCTAACTAGCGGGGGTGAGACCCAGTACTTC
CSALLTSGGETQYF
>TRBV12-3/TRBV12-4|few|NA|TRBJ1-2|14
TGTGCCAGCAGTTTCGAGGGAGCTAACTATGGCTACACCTTC
CASSFEGANYGYTF
>TRBV20-1|NA|NA|TRBJ1-4|11
TGCAGTGCTTGCAAGAATGAAAAACTGTTTTTT
CSACKNEKLFF
>TRBV7-9|NA|TRBD1|TRBJ2-3|15
TGTGCCAGCAGTAGACCTGGGACAGCCACAGATACGCAGTATTTT
CASSRPGTATDTQYF
>TRBV27|few|NA|TRBJ2-7|14
TGTGCCAGCAGCCGGACCCAGGTATGGTACGAGCAGTACTTC
CASSRTQVWYEQYF
>TRBV9|many|NA|TRBJ1-5|13
TGTGCCAGCAGCGAGATTGGGAATCAGCCCCAGCATTTT
CASSEIGNQPQHF
>TRBV5-1|few|NA|TRBJ2-1|19
TGCGCCAGCAGCCAGGGCGCTTCAGGGCTATATAGCTCCTACAATGAGCAGTTCTTC
CASSQGASGLYSSYNEQFF
>TRBV7-3|few|NA|TRBJ2-7|13
TGTGCCAGCAGCATTCGACAGGCCGGGGAGCAGTACTTC
CASSIRQAGEQYF
>TRBV5-1|NA|TRBD2|TRBJ2-3|14
TGCGCCAGCTGCGCTAGCGGGCAGGGAGATACGCAGTATTTT
CASCASGQGDTQYF
>TRBV6-2/TRBV6-3|NA|TRBD2|TRBJ2-1|14
TGTGCCAGCAGTTGGGCGGGGGGGACCAATGAGCAGTTCTTC
CASSWAGGTNEQFF
>TRBV4-1|many|NA|TRBJ1-2|14
TGCGCCAGCAGGCCTGCCGGCCAGCGTGAGGGCTACACCTTC
CASRPAGQREGYTF
>TRBV20-1|NA|TRBD2|TRBJ2-1|16
TGCAGTGCTAGCCGGTTCGGGGGGGCCTTACCCAATGAGCAGTTCTTC
CSASRFGGALPNEQFF
>TRBV6-5|few|NA|TRBJ1-5|13
TGTGCCAGTTGGCAGGGTTGGAATCAGCCCCAGCATTTT
CASWQGWNQPQHF
>TRBV7-9|NA|NA|TRBJ2-5|15
TGTGCCAGCAGCTTTGGGCAGGGGATTCAAGAGACCCAGTACTTC
CASSFGQGIQETQYF
>TRBV12-3/TRBV12-4|NA|NA|TRBJ2-1|15
TGTGCCAGCAGCCCCGATGGGGCGGGGCACAATGAGCAGTTCTTC
CASSPDGAGHNEQFF
>TRBV9|NA|NA|TRBJ2-1|16
TGTGCCAGCAGCGTAGGTAGGCGCCTCGACTACAATGAGCAGTTCTTC
CASSVGRRLDYNEQFF
>TRBV5-1|NA|TRBD1|TRBJ2-1|17
TGCGCCAGCAGCTTGGAGGTTATAGGACAGGGGGCTAGGGAGCAGTTCTTC
CASSLEVIGQGAREQFF